What follows are 12 T cell receptor beta chains derived from one specimen sequenced in a study of cytomegalovirus exposure and HLA in healthy donors. 13 Jbeta primers and 60 Vbeta primers were used for the PCR. The repertoire was sequenced with immunoSEQ multiplex PCR; TCRdb's copy has only in-frame clones and lacks some. This sample contains 50,000 to 60,000 clones. Sequenced material: PBMCs. Every receptor here comes from a woman aged 45-60 years in good health and CMV-seropositive.

The chain couples TRBV30 to TRBJ1-6, with 11 bases aligning to TRBD1. The V gene end was trimmed by 2 bases and the J gene end by 9 bases; junction bases not matched to a gene: 3. Per the germline V gene, CDR1 is GTSNPN and CDR2 is SVGIG (reference sequence). The CDR3 totals 14 residues. CDR3 in DNA: TGTGCCTGGAGTCGGGACAGGGGGACTTCACCCCTCCACTTT. Its translation is CAWSRDRGTSPLHF.

The V call is TRBV30, the J call TRBJ2-7; 7 positions agree with TRBD1. J lost 0 bases, V lost 8 bases, and 10 bases had no gene match. Germline V lookup: CDR1 GTSNPN, CDR2 SVGIG (reference sequence). The CDR3 loop spans 14 amino acids. The CDR3 is CAGRGQTISYEQYF. Written as DNA, the CDR3 is TGTGCCGGACGGGGACAGACGATCTCCTACGAGCAGTACTTC.

V gene TRBV4-1 combines with J gene TRBJ2-5; TRBD2 aligns across 12 bases. The CDR3 spans 15 residues. Germline trimming cut 4 bases from V and 4 bases from J; bases unmatched to any gene: 4. CDR1 and CDR2 (germline): MGHRA, YSYEKL. The CDR3: CASSLTSGRGETQYF. Here the CDR3 DNA reads TGCGCCAGCAGCCTGACTAGCGGGAGAGGAGAGACCCAGTACTTC.

The chain carries TRBV28 and TRBJ1-6; 11 bases fit TRBD1. CDR1 is MDHEN and CDR2 is SYDVKM in the germline V gene. The CDR3 is 16 residues long. Trimming at V came to 0 bases and at J to 10 bases, leaving 5 bases not matched to a gene. CDR3 in amino acids: CASSLWTGQGGSPLHF. The CDR3 DNA reads TGTGCCAGCAGTTTATGGACGGGACAGGGGGGATCACCCCTCCACTTT.

The J gene is TRBJ1-5, the V gene TRBV19, with D possibly being TRBD1 (6 bases). The CDR3 totals 16 residues. Germline V gene lookup returns CDR1 LNHDA and CDR2 SQIVND (reference sequence). Deletions cut 5 bases from V and 3 bases from J, with 17 bases between. CDR3 amino acids: CASSETGQRLNQPQHF. The DNA for the CDR3 is TGTGCCAGTAGTGAGACCGGACAGCGCCTCAATCAGCCCCAGCATTTT.

The gene calls are TRBV7-3 and TRBJ2-5; D possibly corresponds to TRBD1 (6 bases). Germline assignment: CDR1 SGHTA and CDR2 FQGTGA. Trimming took 1 base from V and 5 from J, leaving 11 bases between them. There are 14 residues in the CDR3. The CDR3 reads CASSLSRGRETQYF. CDR3 coding DNA: TGTGCCAGCAGCTTAAGCAGGGGCAGGGAGACCCAGTACTTC.

The chain combines TRBV27 with TRBJ1-5; 7 bases line up with TRBD1. The CDR3 runs 16 residues. The germline V gene has CDR1 MNHEY and CDR2 SMNVEV (reference sequence). Trimming at V came to 6 bases and at J to 0 bases, leaving 8 bases not matched to a gene. The CDR3 nucleotides are TGTGCCAGCAGGCGCAGGGGGGCTTATAGCAATCAGCCCCAGCATTTT. This encodes CASRRRGAYSNQPQHF.

The V and J genes are TRBV19 and TRBJ1-2; 8 nucleotides agree with TRBD1. V lost 6 bases and J lost 4; bases outside the gene matches: 10. The CDR3 extends over 15 amino acids. Germline CDR1 is LNHDA and CDR2 is SQIVND (reference sequence). The CDR3 DNA sequence: TGTGCCAGTAGCCTTGCAGGGGGCGCAGGCTATGGCTACACCTTC. Residues: CASSLAGGAGYGYTF. Filled out from reference TRBV19 and TRBJ1-2, the complete variable domain reads DGGITQSPKYLFRKEGQNVTLSCEQNLNHDAMYWYRQDPGQGLRLIYYSQIVNDFQKGDIAEGYSVSREKKESFPLTVTSAQKNPTAFYLCASSLAGGAGYGYTFGSGTRLTVV.

This sequence joins TRBV6-5 and TRBJ1-4, with D tentatively TRBD1 (5 bases). V dropped 0 bases and J dropped 5 bases, with 10 bases sitting between them. The CDR3 runs 15 residues. Germline V gives CDR1 MNHEY, CDR2 SVGAGI. The DNA for the CDR3 is TGTGCCAGCAGTTACTCATCTGGGGGGAATGAAAAACTGTTTTTT. Protein product: CASSYSSGGNEKLFF.

The chain links TRBV5-1 to TRBJ2-7; 8 bases line up with TRBD2. The CDR3 runs to 14 residues. Germline CDR1 is SGHRS and CDR2 is YFSETQ. The J segment lost 3 bases and the V segment lost 2 bases, leaving 4 bases of the junction unmatched. As DNA, the CDR3 is TGCGCCAGCAGCTTTCGGGGGGGGAACTACGAGCAGTACTTC. Translation: CASSFRGGNYEQYF. Using reference TRBV5-1 and TRBJ2-7 for the parts outside the CDR3, the full variable domain is KAGVTQTPRYLIKTRGQQVTLSCSPISGHRSVSWYQQTPGQGLQFLFEYFSETQRNKGNFPGRFSGRQFSNSRSEMNVSTLELGDSALYLCASSFRGGNYEQYFGPGTRLTVT.

Points on this clone: Compared with germline, one end of the junction differs, possibly owing to a read error. This chain uses TRBV5-6 with TRBJ1-2; no clear D. This CDR3 comprises 13 residues. Germline V CDR1 and CDR2: SGHDT, YYEEEE. The CDR3 loop is CASSAYSGSGYTF. CDR3 in DNA: TGTGCCAGCAGCGCTTACAGCGGCAGCGGCTACACTTTC.

This chain's CDR3 is CASSLGITETQYF. CDR3 nucleotide sequence: TGTGCCAGCTCACTCGGGATCACGGAGACCCAGTACTTC. J is TRBJ2-5 and V is TRBV18, with a weak D call TRBD2 (5 bases). Between the trimmed V and J ends, which lost 4 bases and 5 bases, there was a span of 11 bases. Germline V lookup: CDR1 KGHSH, CDR2 LQKENI. The CDR3 has 13 residues.